Included here is one T cell receptor beta chain sequence, with context. The antigen is unknown. The record originates from a study of shared clonotypes between healthy human individuals. General observations from the study: Deeper or shallower sequencing was expected to change how clonotypes are shared among donors.

Only in-frame clones appear in the TCRdb table, and some are missing; sequencing was by immunoSEQ multiplex PCR. The table lists approximately 700,000 clones, 73% of them singletons, with 1.5% to 2% in the top ten. The sequence derives from a woman in her twenties or thirties in good health. Input material: memory CD4+ T cells sorted from blood. The subset was: CD45RA-negative fraction.

This CDR3 is CASGVAGSYNEQFF. CDR3 bases: TGCGCCAGCGGGGTAGCAGGCTCCTACAATGAGCAGTTCTTC. J is TRBJ2-1 and V is TRBV5-1; D call uncertain. This CDR3 region has 14 residues. Trimming removed 7 bases from V and 0 bases from J, with 11 bases in between. Germline CDR1 reads SGHRS; CDR2 reads YFSETQ.